This TCR beta chain comes out of a study of blood T cell repertoires in COVID-19. This CDR3 is built from 17 residues. In germline, CDR1 is SGHDN, CDR2 FVKESK. V lost 4 bases and J 0 bases, leaving 16 bases between the germline ends. Profiling relied on immunoSEQ multiplex PCR, and the TCRdb table lists in-frame clones only, not all of them. Of approximately 390,000 clones listed, around nine tenths were seen once; the top ten hold 10%. The V and J genes are TRBV14 and TRBJ1-3; weak D call: TRBD1 (5 bases). Input material: PBMCs or T cells enriched from blood (not recorded which). The sequence was obtained from a woman aged 50 to 60 who had recovered from COVID-19. The CDR3 DNA is TGTGCCAGCAGCCCGCGGAGCCTACAGGACTCTGGAAACACCATATATTTT. It is translated as CASSPRSLQDSGNTIYF.